A selection of T cell receptor beta chains follows, all from one sample in a study of cytomegalovirus exposure and HLA in healthy donors. TCRdb keeps only in-frame clones here, not all; method: immunoSEQ multiplex PCR. The data contain around 45,000 clones, around 53% of them singletons. The sample was PBMCs. All receptors derive from a man between 60 and 75 years old in good health and CMV-seronegative. The CDR3 runs from the conserved cysteine through the conserved F or W. A D gene is named only where the DNA matches it firmly. Only part of the rows carry a size: once, few, many, or a class if the clone is expanded.

clone_size j_call v_call d_call cdr3_length cdr3_nt cdr3_aa
- TRBJ2-3 TRBV29-1 - 12 TGCAGCGTCACGACCCAGGCAGATACGCAGTATTTT CSVTTQADTQYF
- TRBJ2-5 TRBV29-1 TRBD1 13 TGCAGCATCCGCCGGGACAGGGGAGAGACCCAGTACTTC CSIRRDRGETQYF
few TRBJ2-5 TRBV19 - 13 TGTGCCAGTAGTACTGGGAGCCGAGGGACCCAGTACTTC CASSTGSRGTQYF
few TRBJ2-3 TRBV10-3 TRBD2 17 TGTGCCATCAGTGAGTCCGCGGCGGGAGGTCGGGGAGATACGCAGTATTTT CAISESAAGGRGDTQYF
many TRBJ2-2 TRBV9 - 13 TGTGCCAGCAGGGACAGAAACACCGGGGAGCTGTTTTTT CASRDRNTGELFF
- TRBJ2-1 TRBV4-1 TRBD1 16 TGCGCCAGCAGCCAAGATCGAGGACAGGGCTACAATGAGCAGTTCTTC CASSQDRGQGYNEQFF
- TRBJ2-3 TRBV10-3 TRBD2 13 TGTGCCATCAGTGGACGGGAGGCAGATACGCAGTATTTT CAISGREADTQYF
- TRBJ2-3 TRBV9 - 15 TGTGCCAGCAGCCCCCGATGGGGGCTGACAGATACGCAGTATTTT CASSPRWGLTDTQYF
medium-sized TRBJ1-1 TRBV5-8 - 14 TGTGCCAGCAGCTCGGACTCACGGAACACTGAAGCTTTCTTT CASSSDSRNTEAFF
- TRBJ1-2 TRBV5-4 - 14 TGTGCCAGCAGCTTGGATGGGGGGGCGAATGGCTACACCTTC CASSLDGGANGYTF
- TRBJ2-1 TRBV30 TRBD2 19 TGTGCCTGGAGGCCCCAGACCCGGACTAGCGGGAACGTATGGGGTGAGCAGTTCTTC CAWRPQTRTSGNVWGEQFF
- TRBJ1-5 TRBV19 TRBD1 14 TGTGCCAGTAGTAATACAGGGGGCAATCAGCCCCAGCATTTT CASSNTGGNQPQHF
- TRBJ1-4 TRBV2 TRBD1 13 TGTGCCAGTTCCAGGGGGCCGAATGAAAAACTGTTTTTT CASSRGPNEKLFF
- TRBJ2-1 TRBV30 - 11 TGTGCCTTGGAGGGGCCCAATGAGCAGTTCTTC CALEGPNEQFF
- TRBJ2-1 TRBV27 - 14 TGTGCCAGCAGTTTAACTAGCTCCTACAATGAGCAGTTCTTC CASSLTSSYNEQFF
- TRBJ2-1 TRBV18 - 14 TGTGCCAGCTCACCACGGAGGGGCCGGGATGAGCAGTTCTTC CASSPRRGRDEQFF
- TRBJ2-5 TRBV9 TRBD2 19 TGTGCCAGCAGCCAGGGGGGAGCTAGCGGGATCCCCGGGAGGGAGACCCAGTACTTC CASSQGGASGIPGRETQYF
- TRBJ1-2 TRBV6-1 - 15 TGTGCCAGCAGTGAAGGGGGGACACCTAACTATGGCTACACCTTC CASSEGGTPNYGYTF
- TRBJ2-5 TRBV18 - 13 TGTGCCAGCTCACCGGGGGCCTCGGAGACCCAGTACTTC CASSPGASETQYF
few TRBJ2-2 TRBV28 - 15 TGTGCCAGCAGTTTGAGGAGGGGTAACACCGGGGAGCTGTTTTTT CASSLRRGNTGELFF
- TRBJ2-1 TRBV5-1 - 15 TGCGCCAGCAGCTTGGCCTGGGGCGGAAAAGCGGAGCAGTTCTTC CASSLAWGGKAEQFF
- TRBJ1-2 TRBV7-2 - 16 TGTGCCAGCAGCTTGGGGGGGGCGGGGGGAAATGCCGGCTACACCTTC CASSLGGAGGNAGYTF
few TRBJ2-3 TRBV5-6 - 14 TGTGCCAGCAGCGGAGGGCAGGGCACAGATACGCAGTATTTT CASSGGQGTDTQYF
once TRBJ2-7 TRBV15 TRBD2 14 TGTGCCACCAGCAGAGATCGACTAGCGGGCGAGCAGTACTTC CATSRDRLAGEQYF
- TRBJ2-1 TRBV7-2 TRBD2 17 TGTGCCAGCAGCTTACAGCCTAGCGGGGGCGCCTACAATGAGCAGTTCTTC CASSLQPSGGAYNEQFF
- TRBJ2-7 TRBV7-6 TRBD1 16 TGTGCCAGCAGCTTAGCCGTTCCGGGACAGGGTTACGAGCAGTACTTC CASSLAVPGQGYEQYF
many TRBJ2-1 TRBV27 TRBD1 15 TGTGCCAGCAGTTTATATGGACAGGTTCAGGCTGAGCAGTTCTTC CASSLYGQVQAEQFF
- TRBJ2-1 TRBV7-8 - 15 TGTGCCAGCAGCGTGAGAACCGGCTCCTACAATGAGCAGTTCTTC CASSVRTGSYNEQFF
- TRBJ2-3 TRBV30 TRBD2 14 TGTGCCTGGAGTGTACGGGGCGGGAGGAGTACGCAGTATTTT CAWSVRGGRSTQYF
- TRBJ2-3 TRBV11-2 - 16 TGTGCCAGCAGCTTAGTACTCGGGTTGAGCACAGATACGCAGTATTTT CASSLVLGLSTDTQYF
few TRBJ2-7 TRBV25-1 - 13 TGTGCCAGCGGAGACAGTGATTCCTACGAGCAGTACTTC CASGDSDSYEQYF
- TRBJ1-5 TRBV19 TRBD1 14 TGTGCCAGCTCAGAGGGGACAGGGCCCCAGCCCCAGCATTTT CASSEGTGPQPQHF
- TRBJ1-1 TRBV5-4 - 16 TGTGCCAGCAGCCTGGGGGACATCCCAACGGGATGGTCGGCTTTCTTT CASSLGDIPTGWSAFF
- TRBJ1-3 TRBV30 - 14 TGTGCCTATACCGCAGGGTACTCTGGAAACACCATATATTTT CAYTAGYSGNTIYF
- TRBJ2-7 TRBV10-2 - 12 TGCGCCAGCCGACTAGTACCCCACGAGCAGTACTTC CASRLVPHEQYF
- TRBJ2-1 TRBV29-1 TRBD2 18 TGCAGCGTTGACGTTGGGACTAGCGAAAGGAGCTCCTACAATGAGCAGTTCTTC CSVDVGTSERSSYNEQFF
- TRBJ1-3 TRBV6-5 TRBD1 15 TGTGCCAGCAGACCGGACAGGGCTGATGGAAACACCATATATTTT CASRPDRADGNTIYF